This T cell receptor beta chain was captured in a study of identical twins. V dropped 6 bases and J dropped 4; count of bases not matched to a gene: 8. The V gene's germline CDR1 is MNHEY and CDR2 SVGAGI. This CDR3 is 15 amino acids long. TCRdb used MiXCR to reprocess the 5' RACE reads, holding one entry per CDR3 protein. Of approximately 600,000 distinct CDR3 sequences listed, under 8.5% were seen once; the top ten hold roughly 1.5%. The data also belong to a second study, concerning yellow fever vaccine responses in identical twins.

Source material: PBMCs. The sequence came from a woman aged 18 to 35 in good health. The rearrangement links TRBV6-5 to TRBJ1-4; 7 bases are shared with TRBD1. The DNA of the CDR3 is TGTGCCAGCAGCCCAGGGACAGTTTTTAATGAAAAACTGTTTTTT. Amino acids: CASSPGTVFNEKLFF.